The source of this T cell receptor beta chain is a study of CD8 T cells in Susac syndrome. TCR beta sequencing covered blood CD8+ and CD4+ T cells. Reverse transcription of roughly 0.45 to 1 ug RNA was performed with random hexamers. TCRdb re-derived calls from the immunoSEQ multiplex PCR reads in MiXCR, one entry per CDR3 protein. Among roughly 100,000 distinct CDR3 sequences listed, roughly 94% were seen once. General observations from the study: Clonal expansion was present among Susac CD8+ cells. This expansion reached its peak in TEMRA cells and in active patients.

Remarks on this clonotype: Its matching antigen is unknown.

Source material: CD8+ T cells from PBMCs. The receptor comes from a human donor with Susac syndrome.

The CDR3 here is CASSQDRGETEAFF. CDR3 in DNA: TGTGCCAGCAGCCAAGACAGGGGGGAAACTGAAGCTTTCTTT. This chain links TRBV4-2 with TRBJ1-1, with TRBD1 identical over 7 bases. The CDR3 has 14 amino acids. The trim removed 0 bases at V and 5 bases at J, leaving 3 bases unmatched. The germline V gene encodes CDR1 LGHNA and CDR2 YNFKEQ.